This paragraph reports one TCR beta chain. The authors sequenced patients whose flow cytometry had shown CD8+CD57+ cell expansion. This sample was included in a study of CD8+CD57+ T cells in acquired aplastic anemia. Genomic DNA, the template, was used for profiling of the TCR beta VDJ and CDR3. Each CDR3 protein gets one entry after TCRdb re-called the reads with MiXCR. This sample has hundreds of thousands of distinct CDR3 sequences; around 30% occur once, and the top ten carry 0.8% to 0.85%. The CDR3 loop spans 16 amino acids. Germline-derived CDR1 and CDR2 are MNHEY and SVGEGT. V lost 3 bases, J lost 0 bases, and 12 bases lay in between.

Material for sequencing was sorted CD4+, CD8+, or CD8+CD57+ T cells (not recorded which) from PBMCs. This chain connects TRBV6-2 or TRBV6-3 to TRBJ2-1, with D unclear. This receptor was obtained from a human donor with aplastic anemia. CDR3 coding DNA: TGTGCCAGCAGTTATATAATCCCGAGCTCCTACAATGAGCAGTTCTTC. This translates into CASSYIIPSSYNEQFF.